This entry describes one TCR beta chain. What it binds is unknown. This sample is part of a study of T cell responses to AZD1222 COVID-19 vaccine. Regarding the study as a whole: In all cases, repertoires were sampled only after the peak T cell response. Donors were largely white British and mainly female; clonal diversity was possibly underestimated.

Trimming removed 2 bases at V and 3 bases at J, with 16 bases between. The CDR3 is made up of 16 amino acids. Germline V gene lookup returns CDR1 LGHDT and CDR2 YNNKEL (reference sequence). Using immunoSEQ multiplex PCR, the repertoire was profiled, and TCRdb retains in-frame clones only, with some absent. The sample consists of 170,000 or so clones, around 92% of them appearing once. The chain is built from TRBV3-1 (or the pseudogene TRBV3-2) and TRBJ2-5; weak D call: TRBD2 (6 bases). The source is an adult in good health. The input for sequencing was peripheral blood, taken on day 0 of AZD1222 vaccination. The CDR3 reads CASSQPIGVAEETQYF. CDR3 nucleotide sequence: TGTGCCAGCAGCCAACCGATAGGGGTAGCGGAAGAGACCCAGTACTTC.